Listed here are 30 T cell receptor beta chains from one sample, sequenced in a study of radiotherapy plus CTLA-4 blockade in lung cancer. The data were produced by immunoSEQ multiplex PCR, yet TCRdb's version contains in-frame clones alone and is incomplete. The sample lists tens of thousands of clones, around nine tenths occurring once. The sequencing used peripheral blood, collected from a patient treated with radiotherapy plus ipilimumab. These receptors were taken from a human donor with non-small cell lung cancer that progressed on radiotherapy plus ipilimumab.

The chain carries TRBV11-3 and TRBJ2-2; possible D gene TRBD1, 6 bases. The CDR3 loop spans 15 amino acids. Per germline, CDR1 SGHNT and CDR2 YENEEA. V was pared by 6 bases and J by 1 base, with 12 bases between. The CDR3 DNA sequence: TGTGCCAGCAGTTTGATGACAGGGAACACCGGGGAGCTGTTTTTT. As protein: CASSLMTGNTGELFF.

This clone has a single count. The chain is built from TRBV5-4 and TRBJ2-2, with 11 bases that match TRBD2. The CDR3 has 18 residues. Trimming at V came to 5 bases and at J to 7 bases, leaving 16 bases not matched to a gene. CDR1 SGHNT and CDR2 YYREEE come from the germline V gene (reference sequence). DNA of the CDR3: TGTGCCAGCAGTCGGACTAGCGGGCGCCCGGTGATGGGCGGGGAGCTGTTTTTT. This translates into CASSRTSGRPVMGGELFF. The full variable domain, rest sourced from reference TRBV5-4 and TRBJ2-2, is ETGVTQSPTHLIKTRGQQVTLRCSSQSGHNTVSWYQQALGQGPQFIFQYYREEENGRGNFPPRFSGLQFPNYSSELNVNALELDDSALYLCASSRTSGRPVMGGELFFGEGSRLTVL.

The chain carries TRBV29-1 and TRBJ1-1; D not certain. CDR3 length: 13 residues. V was clipped by 7 bases and J by 0 bases, with 12 bases between them. CDR1 SQVTM and CDR2 ANQGSEA come from the germline V gene. CDR3 residues: CSALQSMNTEAFF. DNA for the CDR3: TGCAGCGCCCTGCAATCAATGAACACTGAAGCTTTCTTT.

This sequence joins TRBV7-2 and TRBJ1-5; D gene unclear. Deletions cut 1 base from V and 6 bases from J, with 13 bases between. The CDR3 covers 15 residues. From germline, CDR1 is SGHTA and CDR2 FQGNSA. Here the CDR3 reads CASSLGLGFGQPQHF. In DNA form, the CDR3 reads TGTGCCAGCAGCTTAGGGTTAGGGTTCGGTCAGCCCCAGCATTTT.

This clone showed up just a few times. The genes are TRBV19 and TRBJ1-3; 7 bases match TRBD1. With 4 bases clipped from V and 2 bases from J, the junction kept 2 bases outside the gene matches. The CDR3 extends over 14 amino acids. Germline V gene lookup returns CDR1 LNHDA and CDR2 SQIVND (reference sequence). CDR3: CASSTGGTGNTIYF. CDR3 sequence (DNA): TGTGCCAGTAGTACAGGGGGAACTGGAAACACCATATATTTT.

This rearrangement joins TRBV30 to TRBJ2-4; 10 nucleotides agree with TRBD1. CDR3 size: 13 residues. The germline V gene has CDR1 GTSNPN and CDR2 SVGIG (reference sequence). Trimming removed 4 bases from V and 5 bases from J; junction bases left unmatched: 2. The CDR3 region is CAWTGTGENIQYF. The CDR3 DNA follows: TGTGCCTGGACGGGGACAGGGGAAAACATTCAGTACTTC.

The J gene is TRBJ1-1, the V gene TRBV27; the D gene is possibly TRBD1 (5 bases). The CDR3 is made up of 13 amino acids. The V gene lost 2 bases and the J gene lost 12 bases, with 16 bases spanning the gap. The germline gives CDR1 MNHEY, CDR2 SMNVEV (reference sequence). CDR3 nucleotides: TGTGCCAGCAGTTTAACCAGGGCGGGCATAACTTTCTTT. Amino acids: CASSLTRAGITFF.

Regarding this clone: The junction differs from germline at one of its ends, possibly a read error. This chain uses TRBV7-8 with TRBJ1-2; perhaps TRBD1 as D (5 bases). The CDR3 sequence is 14 residues long. Per germline, CDR1 SGHVS and CDR2 FQNEAQ. CDR3 residues: CASSPGTREVIYSF. The CDR3 nucleotides are TGTGCCAGCAGCCCCGGGACCAGGGAGGTAATATATTCCTTC.

This rearrangement joins TRBV5-8 to TRBJ2-3; 8 bases match TRBD2. CDR1 and CDR2 from the germline V gene are SGHTS and YDEGEE. This CDR3 contains 14 residues. With 4 bases clipped from V and 7 bases from J, the junction kept 8 bases outside the gene matches. In DNA form, the CDR3 reads TGTGCCAGCAGCCTCGAACTAGCGGCAAATACGCAGTATTTT. It translates to CASSLELAANTQYF.

As concerns this clone: One end of the junction varies from germline; a read error may be responsible. The V and J genes are TRBV5-6 and TRBJ1-1; 7 positions match TRBD1. This CDR3 has 12 residues. From germline, CDR1 is SGHDT and CDR2 YYEEEE. The CDR3 nucleotides read TGTGCCAGCAGCCCGGACAGGCGCCAAGTATGCTTT. Its protein product is CASSPDRRQVCF.

This clone occurred a few times. The V and J genes are TRBV5-1 and TRBJ2-1, with 8 positions matching TRBD2. Germline assignment: CDR1 SGHRS and CDR2 YFSETQ. CDR3 length: 16 residues. The junction had 8 bases not matched to a gene; V was cut back by 0 bases and J by 6 bases. For the CDR3, the DNA is TGCGCCAGCAGCTTGGCGGGGGGGACTGGTTTCAATGAGCAGTTCTTC. Protein: CASSLAGGTGFNEQFF.

For the CDR3, the DNA is TGTGCCAGCAGCTTAGAATGGGGCAAGGGACTCCTGTTAGATCGTGGCTACACCTTC. This sequence encodes CASSLEWGKGLLLDRGYTF. V and J are TRBV7-2 and TRBJ1-2; TRBD1 might be the D (5 bases). The CDR3 extends over 19 amino acids. Germline lookup yields CDR1 SGHTA and CDR2 FQGNSA. Trimming removed 1 base from V and 7 bases from J, with 28 bases in between.

DNA for the CDR3: TGTGCCAGCAGTGCCAGCCGGACGGCAGGATACCTGAATCAGCCCCAGCATTTT. It translates to CASSASRTAGYLNQPQHF. J is TRBJ1-5 and V is TRBV28; no clear D. Germline V gene sequence: CDR1 MDHEN, CDR2 SYDVKM. V was clipped by 5 bases and J by 4 bases, with 24 bases between them. The CDR3 totals 18 residues.

The chain recombines TRBV7-2 with TRBJ2-3; TRBD1 matches at 8 bases. Germline assignment: CDR1 SGHTA and CDR2 FQGNSA. The CDR3 sequence is 16 residues long. Germline trimming cut 3 bases from V and 4 bases from J; bases unmatched to any gene: 9. CDR3 nucleotide sequence: TGTGCCAGCAGCTTGGACTGGGACAGGAGGGCAGATACGCAGTATTTT. Translated, it gives CASSLDWDRRADTQYF.

The chain uses TRBV4-3 and TRBJ1-2, with D possibly matching TRBD1 (5 bases). The CDR3 is 13 residues long. V was cut by 2 bases and J by 8 bases, with 12 bases left in between. Germline CDR1 and CDR2: LGHNA and YSLEER. The CDR3: CASSQNQGFGYTF. As DNA, the CDR3 is TGCGCCAGCAGCCAAAACCAGGGTTTCGGCTACACCTTC.

The rearrangement links TRBV6-6 to TRBJ2-3, with D perhaps assigned TRBD1 or TRBD2 (5 bases each). V was clipped by 5 bases and J by 3 bases, with 12 bases between them. The CDR3 loop spans 14 amino acids. Germline assignment: CDR1 MNHNY and CDR2 SVGAGI (reference sequence). CDR3 DNA: TGTGCCAGCAGTAAATGGGACGCTACAGATACGCAGTATTTT. Protein product: CASSKWDATDTQYF.

This clone showed up just once. The chain couples TRBV4-1 to TRBJ2-1; D gene ambiguous. With 0 bases removed from V and 9 bases from J, the gap between germline ends came to 9 bases. Germline CDR1 is MGHRA and CDR2 is YSYEKL. The CDR3 totals 13 residues. Here the CDR3 DNA reads TGCGCCAGCAGCCAAGATCGAGTCGGTGAGCAGTTCTTC. Amino acid sequence: CASSQDRVGEQFF.

The chain employs TRBV29-1 and TRBJ2-1, with D unresolved. V lost 2 bases and J 4 bases, leaving 18 bases between the germline ends. Germline loops: CDR1 SQVTM, CDR2 ANQGSEA. This CDR3 has 16 residues. CDR3 sequence (DNA): TGCAGCGTTGAAAGTGCGCCGAACCGTCTTTACAATGAGCAGTTCTTC. It is translated as CSVESAPNRLYNEQFF.

The rearrangement joins TRBV5-1 to TRBJ1-1; no definite D call. The CDR3 runs to 16 residues. Germline V gives CDR1 SGHRS, CDR2 YFSETQ. V was cut by 1 base and J by 3 bases, with 16 bases left in between. The CDR3 region is CASSLFGPLSDTEAFF. The CDR3 nucleotides read TGCGCCAGCAGCTTGTTCGGGCCACTATCGGACACTGAAGCTTTCTTT.

V gene TRBV11-1 combines with J gene TRBJ2-7; D may be TRBD1 (6 bases). The V gene lost 2 bases and the J gene lost 3 bases, with 11 bases spanning the gap. The CDR3 has 14 amino acids. The germline V gene has CDR1 SGHAT and CDR2 FQDESV (reference sequence). The CDR3 protein is CASSLRQVFYEQYF. CDR3 DNA: TGTGCCAGCAGCTTACGACAGGTATTCTACGAGCAGTACTTC.

The CDR3 loop is CASSFSGEGLINSPLHF. For the CDR3, the DNA is TGTGCCAGCAGCTTTAGCGGGGAGGGACTGATTAATTCACCCCTCCACTTT. The V call is TRBV7-2, the J call TRBJ1-6; D might be TRBD1 (5 bases). V lost 3 bases and J lost 6, with 18 bases in between. From germline, CDR1 is SGHTA and CDR2 FQGNSA. The CDR3 extends over 17 amino acids. The full variable domain, in which reference TRBV7-2 and TRBJ1-6 provide the parts outside the CDR3, is GAGVSQSPSNKVTEKGKDVELRCDPISGHTALYWYRQSLGQGLEFLIYFQGNSAPDKSGLPSDRFSAERTGGSVSTLTIQRTQQEDSAVYLCASSFSGEGLINSPLHFGNGTRLTVT.

The table lists this clone with a count of one. The chain employs TRBV7-8 and TRBJ1-6; no clear D. Trimming took off 1 base at V and 0 bases at J, with 10 bases between the two ends. Per germline, CDR1 SGHVS and CDR2 FQNEAQ. The CDR3 extends over 17 amino acids. This chain's CDR3 is CASSLEGASSYNSPLHF. In DNA form, the CDR3 reads TGTGCCAGCAGCTTAGAGGGAGCGAGCTCCTATAATTCACCCCTCCACTTT.

The V gene is TRBV9, the J gene TRBJ2-3; 9 positions match TRBD2. This CDR3 region has 16 residues. Germline V gene lookup returns CDR1 SGDLS and CDR2 YYNGEE. Trimming cost V 2 bases and J 1 base; bases outside gene matches: 5. This CDR3 is CASSVLVAGGTDTQYF. The CDR3 DNA reads as TGTGCCAGCAGCGTTCTGGTAGCGGGAGGCACAGATACGCAGTATTTT.

There are a few counts of this clone. This chain connects TRBV7-2 to TRBJ2-7; the D is unclear. The CDR3 totals 14 residues. Trimming removed 1 base from V and 7 bases from J, with 14 bases in between. Looked up from germline, CDR1 is SGHTA and CDR2 is FQGNSA. Here the CDR3 DNA reads TGTGCCAGCAGCTTAGTTCCAGCCTCGGGTGAGCAGTACTTC. It is translated as CASSLVPASGEQYF.

This chain joins TRBV10-3 and TRBJ2-3; 8 bases map to TRBD2. Germline-derived CDR1 and CDR2 are ENHRY and SYGVKD. V was pared by 3 bases and J by 4 bases, with 0 bases of the junction left unmatched. The CDR3 contains 13 residues. The CDR3 here is CAISELAADTQYF. For the CDR3, the DNA is TGTGCCATCAGTGAACTAGCGGCAGATACGCAGTATTTT.

The V call is TRBV5-8, the J call TRBJ2-3, with TRBD2 matching 8 bases. The ends lost 3 bases at V and 7 bases at J; junction bases unmatched: 10. The CDR3 runs to 15 residues. The V gene's germline CDR1 is SGHTS and CDR2 YDEGEE. DNA of the CDR3: TGTGCCAGCAGCTGGAGCGGGAGTCTCGGAAATACGCAGTATTTT. The encoded protein is CASSWSGSLGNTQYF.

This clone has more than one count but fewer than ten. The rearrangement uses TRBV15 and TRBJ1-1; possible D gene TRBD1, 5 bases. CDR1 and CDR2 from the germline V gene are LNHNV and YYDKDF (reference sequence). V was clipped by 5 bases and J by 0 bases, with 13 bases between them. The CDR3 has 15 amino acids. CDR3 sequence: CATSRPTAMNTEAFF. CDR3 nucleotides: TGTGCCACCAGCCGCCCGACAGCCATGAACACTGAAGCTTTCTTT.

CDR3 DNA: TGTGCCAGTAAACTTTCTCCGAACACCGGGGAGCTGTTTTTT. It specifies CASKLSPNTGELFF. This chain connects TRBV19 to TRBJ2-2; D is uncertain. CDR1 is LNHDA and CDR2 is SQIVND in the germline V gene (reference sequence). The CDR3 totals 14 residues. Between the trimmed V and J ends, which lost 7 bases and 0 bases, there was a span of 9 bases. Combining the CDR3 with reference TRBV19 and TRBJ2-2 gives the whole variable domain DGGITQSPKYLFRKEGQNVTLSCEQNLNHDAMYWYRQDPGQGLRLIYYSQIVNDFQKGDIAEGYSVSREKKESFPLTVTSAQKNPTAFYLCASKLSPNTGELFFGEGSRLTVL.

The chain is built from TRBV27 and TRBJ2-7, with D possibly matching TRBD2 (7 bases). This CDR3 is built from 13 residues. The germline V gene has CDR1 MNHEY and CDR2 SMNVEV (reference sequence). The V and J ends lost 6 bases and 4 bases respectively, with 13 bases between them. CDR3 protein: CASRKGGAYEQYF. CDR3 nucleotide sequence: TGTGCCAGCAGAAAGGGGGGGGCGTACGAGCAGTACTTC.

This chain uses TRBV27 with TRBJ2-7; D is possibly TRBD1 (6 bases). Germline V gives CDR1 MNHEY, CDR2 SMNVEV (reference sequence). This CDR3 spans 15 amino acids. V shed 2 bases and J shed 1 base, with 12 bases lying between them. The CDR3 here is CASSLGAGASYEQYF. The CDR3 DNA sequence: TGTGCCAGCAGTTTAGGGGCAGGGGCATCCTACGAGCAGTACTTC.